This T cell receptor (beta chain) originates from a study of blood T cell repertoires in COVID-19 (dated by TCRdb to about 2020). At the level of the whole study: The collaborator samples originated in the United States, Italy and Spain and spanned the acute and convalescent phases of COVID-19. The prospective study material was composed of cDNA or gDNA derived from T cells, B-cell-depleted T cells, or PBMCs. Deeply sampled blood TCRbeta repertoires from subjects exposed to, actively infected with, or recovered from COVID-19 were included in the dataset. The repertoires were made available in a free public database intended to serve as a resource for research on the immune response to SARS-CoV-2. Samples were obtained from the ongoing ImmuneRACE study (first 160 participants) and from about 1,300 subjects provided by 6 global collaborators. Nearly every sample came with metadata listing a de-identified subject ID, COVID-19 status, age in years and sex. Where available, HLA class I and class II types were taken from metadata supplied by the sample provider and were not determined by assay-based typing. Points the paper makes about the study in general: How much clinical and demographic metadata was included differed by source and by participant, and the metadata was provided uncurated.

Whole blood was collected in K2EDTA tubes by collaborating institutions according to the institutions' own protocols. For TCRbeta analysis, collaborators shipped samples as frozen whole blood, isolated PBMCs, or DNA extracted from either of those sample types. A remark on this clone: This clone's antigen is unknown. Base quality data are lacking; no much larger clone is found one base away.

The immunoSEQ Assay, a bias-controlled multiplex PCR, was used to amplify TCRbeta CDR3 regions from genomic DNA. The authors' pipeline ran thus. The number of nucleated cells in each sample was estimated by amplification of reference gene primers within the assay. Sequence reads were collapsed and filtered to measure the absolute abundance of every unique TCRbeta CDR3 rearrangement. Productive Simpson clonality was computed per sample as the square root of Simpson's diversity index over productive rearrangements. The table was pulled from immuneACCESS by TCRdb, which kept in-frame rearrangements only. Such tables lose some clones; where checked, under half of the loss comes from unresolved V genes, and the rest has no known cause. D and trimming come from the DNA, and the V and J calls and clone size come from that table. This sample gives under 200,000 clones in total; around 80% of them show up just once. Around an eighth of the sample comes from the top ten.

The source material was peripheral blood. The source of this sequence is a young man with active or convalescent COVID-19.

At the DNA level, the sequence is TGTGCCAGCTCACCACCGGCTGGAGCGGGCAGAGCTTTCTTT. It codes for CASSPPAGAGRAFF. In this chain, TRBV18 is recombined with TRBJ1-1, with no reliable assignment of the D segment. The CDR3 contains 14 residues, cysteine and phenylalanine counted. Only the CDR3 part of the read is kept: 42 bases, read in frame from the first base. V drops 0 bases and J drops 10 bases, leaving 15 bases in between. CDR1 KGHSH and CDR2 LQKENI were looked up in the germline V gene.